This T cell receptor beta chain was sequenced in a study of blood T cells in healthy people across ages. Combining a sample-barcoded 5' primer with a J-beta primer mix, a second PCR ran for roughly 7 to 12 cycles. Every cDNA was tagged by a template-switch adaptor with 12 random nucleotides. TCRdb called the 5' RACE reads again in MiXCR, with one record for every CDR3 protein. Counted here are 540,000 or so distinct CDR3 sequences, under 55% occurring once; the ten biggest clones make up under 30%. This clonotype was observed at least ten times. Looked up from germline, CDR1 is MNHNY and CDR2 is SVGAGI (reference sequence). V lost 6 bases and J lost 4, with 16 bases in between. This CDR3 contains 15 residues.

Material for sequencing was blood. This receptor was taken from an elderly man in good health. The rearrangement joins TRBV6-6 to TRBJ2-1, with D tentatively TRBD1 or TRBD2 (5 bases each). CDR3 sequence (DNA): TGTGCCAGCAGCCTCGGGGACCCCGAATACAATGAGCAGTTCTTC. Its translation: CASSLGDPEYNEQFF.